The source of this TCR beta chain is a study of blood T cell repertoires in COVID-19. Study-level background: There were acute and convalescent COVID-19 samples, and they came from the United States, Italy and Spain. In each case, the material was cDNA or gDNA derived from T cells, B-cell-depleted T cells, or PBMCs.

Trimming took 5 bases from V and 6 from J; bases not matched to a gene: 7. Germline V CDR1 and CDR2: MNHNY, SVGAGI (reference sequence). The CDR3 is made up of 16 amino acids. Original handling: From reference gene primer amplification, estimates of nucleated cell counts were derived. Assay: immunoSEQ multiplex PCR; the TCRdb copy retains only in-frame clones and omits some. V and J calls and clone size come straight from that table; D and trimming were deduced from the DNA. The table has about 100,000 clones, just under 80% seen once; the top ten hold roughly a third. V is TRBV6-6 and J is TRBJ2-2, with 12 bases that match TRBD2. Source material: peripheral blood. The clonotype comes from a man aged 70-80 years with active or convalescent COVID-19. CDR3 in amino acids: CASSKLAGGPPGELFF. DNA for the CDR3: TGTGCCAGCAGTAAGCTAGCGGGGGGGCCCCCCGGGGAGCTGTTTTTT.